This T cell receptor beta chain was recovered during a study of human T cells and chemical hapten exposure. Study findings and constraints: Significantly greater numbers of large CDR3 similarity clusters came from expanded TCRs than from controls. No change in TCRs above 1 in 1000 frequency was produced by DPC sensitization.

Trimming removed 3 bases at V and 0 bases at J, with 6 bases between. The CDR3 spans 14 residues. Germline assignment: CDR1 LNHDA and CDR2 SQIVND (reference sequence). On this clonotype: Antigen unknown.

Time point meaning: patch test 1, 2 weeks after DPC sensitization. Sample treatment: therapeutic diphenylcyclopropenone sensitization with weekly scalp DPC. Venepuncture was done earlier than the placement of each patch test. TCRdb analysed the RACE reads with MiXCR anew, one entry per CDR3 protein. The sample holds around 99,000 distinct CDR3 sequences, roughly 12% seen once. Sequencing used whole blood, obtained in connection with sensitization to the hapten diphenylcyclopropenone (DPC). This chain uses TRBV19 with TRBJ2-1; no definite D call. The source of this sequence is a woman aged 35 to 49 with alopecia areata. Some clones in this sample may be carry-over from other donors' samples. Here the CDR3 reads CASSMGSSYNEQFF. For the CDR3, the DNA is TGTGCCAGTAGTATGGGCAGCTCCTACAATGAGCAGTTCTTC.